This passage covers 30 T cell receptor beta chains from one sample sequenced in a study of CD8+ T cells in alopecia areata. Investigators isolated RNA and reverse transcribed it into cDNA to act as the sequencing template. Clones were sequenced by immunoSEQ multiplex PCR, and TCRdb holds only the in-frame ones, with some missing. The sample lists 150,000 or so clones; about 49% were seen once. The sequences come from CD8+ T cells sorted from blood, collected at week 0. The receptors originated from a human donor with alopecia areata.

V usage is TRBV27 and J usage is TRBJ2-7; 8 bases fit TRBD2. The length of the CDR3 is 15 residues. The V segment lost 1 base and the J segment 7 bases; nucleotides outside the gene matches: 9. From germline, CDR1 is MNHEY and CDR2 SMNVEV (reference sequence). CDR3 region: CASSLFGGGPSEQYF. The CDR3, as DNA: TGTGCCAGCAGTTTATTTGGCGGGGGGCCTTCTGAGCAGTACTTC.

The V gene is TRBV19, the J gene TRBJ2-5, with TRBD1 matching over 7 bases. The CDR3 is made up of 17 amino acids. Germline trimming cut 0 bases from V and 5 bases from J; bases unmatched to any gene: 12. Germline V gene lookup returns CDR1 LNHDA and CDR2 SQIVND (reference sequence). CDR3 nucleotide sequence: TGTGCCAGTAGTATAGAGGGACAGTCCCCTCCAACGGAGACCCAGTACTTC. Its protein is CASSIEGQSPPTETQYF.

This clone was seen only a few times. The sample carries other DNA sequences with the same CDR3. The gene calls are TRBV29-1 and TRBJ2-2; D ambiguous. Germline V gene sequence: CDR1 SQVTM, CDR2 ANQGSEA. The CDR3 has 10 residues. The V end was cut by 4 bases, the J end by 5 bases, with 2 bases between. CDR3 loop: CSVGTGELFF. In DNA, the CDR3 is TGCAGCGTTGGAACCGGGGAGCTGTTTTTT.

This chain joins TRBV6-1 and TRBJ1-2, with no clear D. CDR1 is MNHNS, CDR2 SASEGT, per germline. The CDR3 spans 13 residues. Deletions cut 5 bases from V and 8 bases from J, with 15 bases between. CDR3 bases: TGTGCCAGCAGTTTCCGACCCTTTGGAGGCTACACCTTC. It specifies CASSFRPFGGYTF.

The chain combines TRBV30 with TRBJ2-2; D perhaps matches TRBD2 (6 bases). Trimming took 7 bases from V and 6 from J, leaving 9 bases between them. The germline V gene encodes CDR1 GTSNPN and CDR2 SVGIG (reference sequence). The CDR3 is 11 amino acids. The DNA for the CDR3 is TGTGCCTTTAGCGGATCCGGGGAGCTGTTTTTT. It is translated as CAFSGSGELFF.

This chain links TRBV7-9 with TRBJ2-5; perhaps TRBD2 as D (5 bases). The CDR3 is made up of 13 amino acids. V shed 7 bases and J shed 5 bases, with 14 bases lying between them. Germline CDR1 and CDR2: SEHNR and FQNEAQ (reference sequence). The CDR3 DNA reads TGTGCCAGCAAGAGGCAGGAGGTGGAGACCCAGTACTTC. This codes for CASKRQEVETQYF.

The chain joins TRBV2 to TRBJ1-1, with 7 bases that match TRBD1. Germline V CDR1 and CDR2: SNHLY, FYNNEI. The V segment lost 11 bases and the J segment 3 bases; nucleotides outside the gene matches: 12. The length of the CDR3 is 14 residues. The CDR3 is CAVRGGEWDTEAFF. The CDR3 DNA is TGTGCCGTCAGGGGGGGAGAGTGGGACACTGAAGCTTTCTTT.

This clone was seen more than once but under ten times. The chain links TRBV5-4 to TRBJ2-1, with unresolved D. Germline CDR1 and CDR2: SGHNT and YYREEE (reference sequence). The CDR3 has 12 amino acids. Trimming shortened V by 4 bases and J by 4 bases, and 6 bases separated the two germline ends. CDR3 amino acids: CASSEQYNEQFF. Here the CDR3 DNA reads TGTGCCAGCAGCGAACAATACAATGAGCAGTTCTTC.

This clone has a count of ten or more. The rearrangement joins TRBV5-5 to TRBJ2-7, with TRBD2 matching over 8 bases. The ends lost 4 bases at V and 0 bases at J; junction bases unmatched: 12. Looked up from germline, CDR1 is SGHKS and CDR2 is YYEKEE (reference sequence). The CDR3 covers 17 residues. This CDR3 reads CASSHRPGGAHSYEQYF. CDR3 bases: TGTGCCAGCAGCCATCGCCCCGGGGGGGCCCACTCCTACGAGCAGTACTTC.

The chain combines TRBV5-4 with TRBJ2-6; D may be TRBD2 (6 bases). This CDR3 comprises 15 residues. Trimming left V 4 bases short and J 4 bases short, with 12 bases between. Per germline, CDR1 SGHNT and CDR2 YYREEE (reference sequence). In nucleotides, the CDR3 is TGTGCCAGCAGCAACCCCGGGGGAGGGGCCAACGTCCTGACTTTC. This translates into CASSNPGGGANVLTF. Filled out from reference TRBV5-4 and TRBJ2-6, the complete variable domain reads ETGVTQSPTHLIKTRGQQVTLRCSSQSGHNTVSWYQQALGQGPQFIFQYYREEENGRGNFPPRFSGLQFPNYSSELNVNALELDDSALYLCASSNPGGGANVLTFGAGSRLTVL.

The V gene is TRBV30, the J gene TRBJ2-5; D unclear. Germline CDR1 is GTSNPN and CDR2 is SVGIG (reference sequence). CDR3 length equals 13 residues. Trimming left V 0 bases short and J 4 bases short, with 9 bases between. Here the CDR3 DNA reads TGTGCCTGGAGTGTAGAAGCCCGAGAGACCCAGTACTTC. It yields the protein CAWSVEARETQYF.

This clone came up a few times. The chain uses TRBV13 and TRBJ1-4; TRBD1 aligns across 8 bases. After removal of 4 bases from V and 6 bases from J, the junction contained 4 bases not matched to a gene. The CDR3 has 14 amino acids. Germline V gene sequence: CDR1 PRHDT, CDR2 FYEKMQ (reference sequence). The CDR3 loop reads CASSSDRVDEKLFF. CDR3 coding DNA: TGTGCCAGCAGCTCGGACAGGGTGGATGAAAAACTGTTTTTT. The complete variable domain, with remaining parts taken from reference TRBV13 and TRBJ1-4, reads AAGVIQSPRHLIKEKRETATLKCYPIPRHDTVYWYQQGPGQDPQFLISFYEKMQSDKGSIPDRFSAQQFSDYHSELNMSSLELGDSALYFCASSSDRVDEKLFFGSGTQLSVL.

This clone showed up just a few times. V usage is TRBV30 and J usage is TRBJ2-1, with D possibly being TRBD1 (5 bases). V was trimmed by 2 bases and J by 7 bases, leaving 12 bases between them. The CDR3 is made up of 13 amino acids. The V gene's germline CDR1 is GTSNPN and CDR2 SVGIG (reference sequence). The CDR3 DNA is TGTGCCTGGAGTCCGAGCCCAGGGAATGAGCAGTTCTTC. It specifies CAWSPSPGNEQFF. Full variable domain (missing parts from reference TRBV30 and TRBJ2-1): SQTIHQWPATLVQPVGSPLSLECTVEGTSNPNLYWYRQAAGRGLQLLFYSVGIGQISSEVPQNLSASRPQDRQFILSSKKLLLSDSGFYLCAWSPSPGNEQFFGPGTRLTVL.

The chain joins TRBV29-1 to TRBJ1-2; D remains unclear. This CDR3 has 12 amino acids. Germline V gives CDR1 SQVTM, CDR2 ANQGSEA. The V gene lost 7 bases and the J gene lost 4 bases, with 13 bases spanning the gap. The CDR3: CSADSGSYGYTF. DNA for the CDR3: TGCAGCGCCGACTCGGGAAGCTATGGCTACACCTTC.

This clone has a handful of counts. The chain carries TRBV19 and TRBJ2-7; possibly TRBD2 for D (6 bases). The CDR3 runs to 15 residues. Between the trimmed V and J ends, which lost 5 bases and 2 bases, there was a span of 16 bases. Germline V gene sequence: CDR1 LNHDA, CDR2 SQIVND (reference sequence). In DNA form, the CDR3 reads TGTGCCAGTAGTTTTCCGGGGGAGGCAACCTACGAGCAGTACTTC. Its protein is CASSFPGEATYEQYF.

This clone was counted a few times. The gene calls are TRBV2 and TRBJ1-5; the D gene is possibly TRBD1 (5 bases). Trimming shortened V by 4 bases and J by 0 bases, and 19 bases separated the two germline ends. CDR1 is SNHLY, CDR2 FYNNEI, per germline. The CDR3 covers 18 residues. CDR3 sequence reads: CASSGAQGDGTSNQPQHF. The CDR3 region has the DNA TGTGCCAGCAGTGGCGCCCAGGGCGATGGGACTAGCAATCAGCCCCAGCATTTT.

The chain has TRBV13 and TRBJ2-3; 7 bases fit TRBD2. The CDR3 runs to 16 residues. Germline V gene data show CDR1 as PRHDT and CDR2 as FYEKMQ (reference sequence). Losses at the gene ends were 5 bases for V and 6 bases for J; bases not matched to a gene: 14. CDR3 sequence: CASSATTSSGTDTQYF. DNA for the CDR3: TGTGCCAGCAGCGCCACGACTAGCTCAGGGACGGATACGCAGTATTTT.

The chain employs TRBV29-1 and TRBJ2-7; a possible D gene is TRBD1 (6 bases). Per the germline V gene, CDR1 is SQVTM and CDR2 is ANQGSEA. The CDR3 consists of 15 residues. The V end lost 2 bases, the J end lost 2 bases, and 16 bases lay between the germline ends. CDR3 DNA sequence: TGCAGCGTTGAACGGCCACAGGGAACAACCTACGAGCAGTACTTC. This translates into CSVERPQGTTYEQYF.

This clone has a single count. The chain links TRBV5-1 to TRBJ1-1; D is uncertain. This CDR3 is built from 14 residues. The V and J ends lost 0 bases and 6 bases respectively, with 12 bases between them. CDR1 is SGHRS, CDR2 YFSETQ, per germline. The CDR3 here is CASSLGGGRAEAFF. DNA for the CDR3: TGCGCCAGCAGCTTGGGAGGCGGGCGGGCTGAAGCTTTCTTT.

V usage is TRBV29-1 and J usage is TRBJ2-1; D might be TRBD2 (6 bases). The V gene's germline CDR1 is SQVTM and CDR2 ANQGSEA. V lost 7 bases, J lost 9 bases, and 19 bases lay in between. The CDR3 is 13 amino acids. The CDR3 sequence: CSGAGTLTIEQFF. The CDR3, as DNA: TGCAGCGGGGCAGGGACTTTAACAATTGAGCAGTTCTTC.

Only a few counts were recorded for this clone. CDR3 DNA: TGTGCCAGCAGTATGCAGGAGCCCACAGATACGCAGTATTTT. Translated: CASSMQEPTDTQYF. The rearrangement joins TRBV6-1 to TRBJ2-3; D is ambiguous. The germline CDR1 and CDR2 sequences are MNHNS and SASEGT. CDR3 length: 14 amino acids. Trimming took off 5 bases at V and 2 bases at J, with 11 bases between the two ends.

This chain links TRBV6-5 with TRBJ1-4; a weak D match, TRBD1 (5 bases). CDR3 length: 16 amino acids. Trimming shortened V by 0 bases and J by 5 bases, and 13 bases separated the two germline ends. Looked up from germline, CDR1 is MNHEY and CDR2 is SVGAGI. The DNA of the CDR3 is TGTGCCAGCAGTTACTCGTCCGACAGTCCGAATGAAAAACTGTTTTTT. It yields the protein CASSYSSDSPNEKLFF.

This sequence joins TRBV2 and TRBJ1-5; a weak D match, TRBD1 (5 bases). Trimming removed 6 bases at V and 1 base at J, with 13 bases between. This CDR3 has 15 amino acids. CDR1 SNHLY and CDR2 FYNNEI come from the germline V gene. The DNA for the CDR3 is TGTGCCAGCAGCAAAATACAGGACAGCAATCAGCCCCAGCATTTT. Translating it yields CASSKIQDSNQPQHF. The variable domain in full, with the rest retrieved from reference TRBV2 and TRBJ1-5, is EPEVTQTPSHQVTQMGQEVILRCVPISNHLYFYWYRQILGQKVEFLVSFYNNEISEKSEIFDDQFSVERPDGSNFTLKIRSTKLEDSAMYFCASSKIQDSNQPQHFGDGTRLSIL.

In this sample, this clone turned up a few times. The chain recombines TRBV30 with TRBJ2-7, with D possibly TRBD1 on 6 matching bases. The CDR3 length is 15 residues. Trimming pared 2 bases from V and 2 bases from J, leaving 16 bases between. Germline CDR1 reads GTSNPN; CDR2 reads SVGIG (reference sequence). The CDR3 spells CAWSPYLGTTYEQYF. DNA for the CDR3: TGTGCCTGGAGTCCTTATTTAGGGACAACCTACGAGCAGTACTTC.

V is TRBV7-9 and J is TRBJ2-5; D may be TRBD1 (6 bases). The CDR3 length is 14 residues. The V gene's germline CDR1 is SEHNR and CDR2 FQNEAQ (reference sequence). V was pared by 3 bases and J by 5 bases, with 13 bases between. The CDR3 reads CASSFSDSRETQYF. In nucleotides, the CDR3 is TGTGCCAGCAGCTTCTCGGACAGCCGGGAGACCCAGTACTTC.

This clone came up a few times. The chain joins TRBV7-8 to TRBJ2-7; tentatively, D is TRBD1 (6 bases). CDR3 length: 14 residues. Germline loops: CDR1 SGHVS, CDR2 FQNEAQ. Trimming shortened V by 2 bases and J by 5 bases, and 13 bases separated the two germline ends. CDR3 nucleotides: TGTGCCAGCAGCTTACGGTCAGGGGTCCACGAGCAGTACTTC. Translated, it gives CASSLRSGVHEQYF.

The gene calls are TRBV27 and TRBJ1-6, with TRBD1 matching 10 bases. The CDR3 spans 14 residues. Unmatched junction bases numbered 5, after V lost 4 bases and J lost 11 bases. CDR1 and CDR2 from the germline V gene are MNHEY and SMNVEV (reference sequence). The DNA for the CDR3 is TGTGCCAGCAGTTCGGGACAGGGGAGACCACCCCTCCACTTT. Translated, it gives CASSSGQGRPPLHF.

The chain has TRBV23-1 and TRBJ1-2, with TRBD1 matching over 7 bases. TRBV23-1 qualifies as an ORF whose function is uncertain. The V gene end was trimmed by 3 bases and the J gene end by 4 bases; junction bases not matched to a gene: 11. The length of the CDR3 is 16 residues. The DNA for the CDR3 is TGCGCCAGCAGTCAGGGGGAGGGGGCGTGGGGCTATGGCTACACCTTC. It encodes CASSQGEGAWGYGYTF.

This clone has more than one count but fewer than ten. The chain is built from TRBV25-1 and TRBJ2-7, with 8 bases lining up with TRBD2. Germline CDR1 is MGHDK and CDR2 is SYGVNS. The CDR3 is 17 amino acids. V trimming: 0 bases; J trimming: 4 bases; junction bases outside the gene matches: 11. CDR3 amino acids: CASSEYGTGGHLYEQYF. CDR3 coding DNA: TGTGCCAGCAGTGAATATGGCACGGGGGGGCACTTATACGAGCAGTACTTC.

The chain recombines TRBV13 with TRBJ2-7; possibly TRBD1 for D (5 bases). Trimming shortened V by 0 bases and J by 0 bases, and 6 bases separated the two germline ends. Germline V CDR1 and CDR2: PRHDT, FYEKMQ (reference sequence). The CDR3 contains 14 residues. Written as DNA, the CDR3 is TGTGCCAGCAGCTTAGGACAGGACTCCTACGAGCAGTACTTC. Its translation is CASSLGQDSYEQYF. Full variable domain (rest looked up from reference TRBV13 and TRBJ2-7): AAGVIQSPRHLIKEKRETATLKCYPIPRHDTVYWYQQGPGQDPQFLISFYEKMQSDKGSIPDRFSAQQFSDYHSELNMSSLELGDSALYFCASSLGQDSYEQYFGPGTRLTVT.